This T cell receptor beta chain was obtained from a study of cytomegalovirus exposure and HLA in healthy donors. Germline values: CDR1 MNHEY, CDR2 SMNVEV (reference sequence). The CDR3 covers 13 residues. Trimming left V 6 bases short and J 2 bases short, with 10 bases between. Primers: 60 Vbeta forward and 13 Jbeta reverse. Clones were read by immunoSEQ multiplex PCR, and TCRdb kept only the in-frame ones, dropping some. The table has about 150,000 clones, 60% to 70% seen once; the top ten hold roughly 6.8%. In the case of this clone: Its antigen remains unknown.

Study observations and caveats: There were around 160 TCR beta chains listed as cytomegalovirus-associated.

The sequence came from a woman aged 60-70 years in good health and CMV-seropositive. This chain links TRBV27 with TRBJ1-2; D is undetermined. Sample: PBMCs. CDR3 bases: TGTGCCAGCAGCCTATCTCAAAACTATGGCTACACCTTC. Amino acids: CASSLSQNYGYTF.